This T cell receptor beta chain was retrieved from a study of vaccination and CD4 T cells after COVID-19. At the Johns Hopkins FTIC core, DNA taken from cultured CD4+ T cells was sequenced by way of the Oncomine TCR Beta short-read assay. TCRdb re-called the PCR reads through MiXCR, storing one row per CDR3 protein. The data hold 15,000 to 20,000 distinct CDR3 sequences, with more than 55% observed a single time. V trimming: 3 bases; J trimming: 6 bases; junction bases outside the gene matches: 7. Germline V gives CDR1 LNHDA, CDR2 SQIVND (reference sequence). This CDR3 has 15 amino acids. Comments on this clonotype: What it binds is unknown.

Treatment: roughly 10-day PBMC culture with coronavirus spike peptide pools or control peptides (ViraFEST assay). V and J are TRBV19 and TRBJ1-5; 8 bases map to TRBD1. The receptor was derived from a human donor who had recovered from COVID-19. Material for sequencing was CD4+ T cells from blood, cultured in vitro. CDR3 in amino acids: CASSIRQGSSQPQHF. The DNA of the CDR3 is TGTGCCAGTAGTATTAGACAGGGGTCGAGTCAGCCCCAGCATTTT.